This T cell receptor (beta chain) was observed in a study of cytomegalovirus exposure and HLA in healthy donors. As for the study in general: Both the roughly 120 validation repertoires and the roughly 640 first-cohort repertoires used the same platform, as reported by a later analysis. Study results and caveats: Using the classifier, cytomegalovirus status was reportedly diagnosed with high specificity and sensitivity.

Assay: immunoSEQ multiplex PCR; the TCRdb copy retains only in-frame clones and omits some. The table lists about 150,000 clones, approximately 86% of them singletons. V was trimmed by 1 base and J by 4 bases, leaving 10 bases between them. This CDR3 region has 14 residues. Germline V gives CDR1 SGHTA, CDR2 FQGTGA. This clone was recorded a few times. As yet, its antigen is unknown. The V and J genes are TRBV7-3 and TRBJ2-5; a weak D match, TRBD1 (6 bases). Sequenced sample: PBMCs. The clonotype originates from a man aged 18 to 30 in good health and CMV-seropositive. CDR3 residues: CASSLSGRGETQYF. CDR3 in DNA: TGTGCCAGCAGCTTAAGTGGCAGGGGAGAGACCCAGTACTTC. Together with reference TRBV7-3 and TRBJ2-5, the CDR3 gives the full variable domain: GAGVSQTPSNKVTEKGKYVELRCDPISGHTALYWYRQSLGQGPEFLIYFQGTGAADDSGLPNDRFFAVRPEGSVSTLKIQRTERGDSAVYLCASSLSGRGETQYFGPGTRLLVL.